The sequence of this T cell receptor (beta chain) was determined in a study of cytomegalovirus exposure and HLA in healthy donors. Background on the study: The approximately 110 validation repertoires used the same platform as the approximately 700 first-cohort repertoires, a later analysis reported.

The donors were members of the roughly 120-subject validation cohort (separate from the roughly 680-subject first cohort). The data were produced by immunoSEQ multiplex PCR, yet TCRdb's version contains in-frame clones alone and is incomplete. Here the sample spans 100,000 to 150,000 clones, approximately 88% being singletons. Findings and limits, study-wide: In vitro data verified three CMV-associated chains as specific for CMV antigens. The study flagged about 160 TCR beta chains as cytomegalovirus-associated.

A remark on this clone: Its antigen is unknown.

The sequenced sample was PBMCs. The origin of this receptor is a woman aged 18-35 years in good health and CMV-seronegative.

CDR3 sequence: CASSYSREASYEQYF. Here the CDR3 DNA reads TGTGCCAGCAGTTACTCGCGGGAGGCGTCCTACGAGCAGTACTTC. V is TRBV6-5 and J is TRBJ2-7, with TRBD2 matching over 8 bases. Germline assignment: CDR1 MNHEY and CDR2 SVGAGI. The V gene end was trimmed by 0 bases and the J gene end by 1 base; junction bases not matched to a gene: 2. The CDR3 runs to 15 residues.